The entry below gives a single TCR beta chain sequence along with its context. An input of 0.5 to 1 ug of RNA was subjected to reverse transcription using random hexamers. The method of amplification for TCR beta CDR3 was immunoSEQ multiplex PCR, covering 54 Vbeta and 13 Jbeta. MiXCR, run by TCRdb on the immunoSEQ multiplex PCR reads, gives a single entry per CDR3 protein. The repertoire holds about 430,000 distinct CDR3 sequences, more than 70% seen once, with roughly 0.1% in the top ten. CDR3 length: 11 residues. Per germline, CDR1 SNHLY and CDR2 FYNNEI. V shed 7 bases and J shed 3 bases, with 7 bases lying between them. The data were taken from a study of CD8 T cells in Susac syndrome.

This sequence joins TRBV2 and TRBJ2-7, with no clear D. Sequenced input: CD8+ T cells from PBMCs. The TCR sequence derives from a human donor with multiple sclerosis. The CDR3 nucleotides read TGTGCCAGCACCTCGAACTACGAGCAGTACTTC. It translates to CASTSNYEQYF.